The T cell receptor (beta chain) described here comes from a study of cytomegalovirus exposure and HLA in healthy donors. Across the whole study: Caucasian-associated ancestry cluster membership applied to about 80% of around 400 genotyped donors.

PCR employed 60 Vbeta and 13 Jbeta primers. The assay was immunoSEQ multiplex PCR, and TCRdb's table has in-frame clones only and misses some. Here the sample spans around 80,000 clones, less than 80% being singletons. Notes on this clone: What it binds is not known.

Each donor was healthy, and each was a bone marrow donor. Study conclusions and caveats: Clonal expansion was found to be greater in HLA-associated TCR beta chains than in equally common others in a later analysis.

The sequencing sample was made of PBMCs. This TCR was sampled from a man aged 40-49 years in good health and CMV-seropositive.

The CDR3 region is CASSLRQYTEAFF. For the CDR3, the DNA is TGTGCCAGCAGCCTCAGACAGTACACTGAAGCTTTCTTT. The gene calls are TRBV11-2 and TRBJ1-1; a possible D gene is TRBD1 (5 bases). The V and J ends lost 5 bases and 3 bases respectively, with 10 bases between them. Per germline, CDR1 SGHAT and CDR2 FQNNGV. This CDR3 has 13 residues.